This record concerns one T cell receptor (beta chain) sequence. As yet, its antigen is unknown. The CDR3 length is 15 residues. Germline V gene data show CDR1 as GTSNPN and CDR2 as SVGIG (reference sequence). Trimming removed 2 bases from V and 2 bases from J, with 13 bases in between. Assay used: immunoSEQ multiplex PCR; TCRdb lists only in-frame clones, some missing. Altogether under 150,000 clones are present, around four fifths being singletons, with the ten largest covering around 5.5%. The data derive from a study of a mutant IDH1 vaccine in newly diagnosed glioma. Time point described: week 11, during vaccination. What each vaccine dose contained was 300 ug of mutant IDH1 20-mer peptide, accompanied by topical imiquimod.

The source of this sequence is a middle-aged man with glioma. The chain links TRBV30 to TRBJ2-1; D is perhaps TRBD2 (5 bases). This specimen was PBMCs, taken from a glioma patient whose treatment included an IDH1 peptide vaccine. This CDR3 reads CAWSILAWTYNEQFF. The CDR3, as DNA: TGTGCCTGGAGTATTCTAGCTTGGACCTACAATGAGCAGTTCTTC. The variable domain in full, with the rest retrieved from reference TRBV30 and TRBJ2-1, is SQTIHQWPATLVQPVGSPLSLECTVEGTSNPNLYWYRQAAGRGLQLLFYSVGIGQISSEVPQNLSASRPQDRQFILSSKKLLLSDSGFYLCAWSILAWTYNEQFFGPGTRLTVL.